This T cell receptor beta chain was sequenced during a study of blood T cell repertoires in COVID-19. The wider study: The United States, Italy and Spain were the sources of the acute and convalescent COVID-19 samples. The analysed material was cDNA or gDNA that came from T cells, B-cell-depleted T cells, or PBMCs.

Source study methods: Reference gene primer amplification yielded estimated nucleated cell counts. Measured with immunoSEQ multiplex PCR; TCRdb has only the in-frame clones, and not every one. The DNA gave D and trimming, while V, J and clone size come from that table. The top ten clones hold about 3.9% of a sample with around 170,000 clones, about 86% of them seen once. The CDR3 extends over 16 amino acids. Germline values: CDR1 MDHEN, CDR2 SYDVKM. V shed 2 bases and J 3 bases; nucleotides not matched to a gene: 8. This receptor was obtained from a woman in her 70s with acute or convalescent COVID-19. Sample: peripheral blood. The chain recombines TRBV28 with TRBJ2-7; 9 bases match TRBD2. CDR3 DNA: TGTGCCAGCAGTTTAGTTGCCTTAGCGGGAGACTACGAGCAGTACTTC. Protein: CASSLVALAGDYEQYF. The variable domain in full, completed from reference TRBV28 and TRBJ2-7, reads DVKVTQSSRYLVKRTGEKVFLECVQDMDHENMFWYRQDPGLGLRLIYFSYDVKMKEKGDIPEGYSVSREKKERFSLILESASTNQTSMYLCASSLVALAGDYEQYFGPGTRLTVT.